One T cell receptor (beta chain) is described in this entry. Its target is unknown. The ends were cut back, 2 bases at V and 1 base at J, with 4 bases in the middle. CDR3 size: 13 residues. CDR1 SGHTS and CDR2 YDEGEE come from the germline V gene. The entry originates in a study of cytomegalovirus exposure and HLA in healthy donors. Looking at the study overall: In an early release, HLA-typed donors contributed some 82 million unique TCR sequences.

Whole-study findings and limits: Associated with cytomegalovirus, according to the listing, were approximately 160 TCR beta chains.

A multiplex PCR was run with 60 Vbeta primers and 13 Jbeta primers. The table came from immunoSEQ multiplex PCR; TCRdb's copy has only in-frame clones and leaves some out. The profile shows under 150,000 clones, over 75% of them singletons. Donors had nominal health at sampling but likely had unrecorded immune exposures. The source material was PBMCs. This TCR was recovered from a young woman in good health and CMV-seropositive. This chain connects TRBV5-8 to TRBJ1-5; D is ambiguous. The CDR3 loop is CASSLESNQPQHF. The CDR3, as DNA: TGTGCCAGCAGCTTAGAGAGCAATCAGCCCCAGCATTTT.